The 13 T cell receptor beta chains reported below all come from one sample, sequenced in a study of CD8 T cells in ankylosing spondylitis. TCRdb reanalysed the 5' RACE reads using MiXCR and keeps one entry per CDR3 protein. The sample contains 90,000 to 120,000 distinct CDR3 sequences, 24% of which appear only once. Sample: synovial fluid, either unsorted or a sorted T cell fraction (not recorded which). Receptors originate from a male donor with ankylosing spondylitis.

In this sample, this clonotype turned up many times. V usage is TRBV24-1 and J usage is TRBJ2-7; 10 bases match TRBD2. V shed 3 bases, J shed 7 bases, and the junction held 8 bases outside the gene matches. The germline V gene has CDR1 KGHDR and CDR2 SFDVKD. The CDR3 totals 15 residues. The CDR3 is CATSDRLAGEEEQYF. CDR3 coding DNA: TGTGCCACCAGTGATCGTCTAGCGGGAGAAGAAGAGCAGTACTTC.

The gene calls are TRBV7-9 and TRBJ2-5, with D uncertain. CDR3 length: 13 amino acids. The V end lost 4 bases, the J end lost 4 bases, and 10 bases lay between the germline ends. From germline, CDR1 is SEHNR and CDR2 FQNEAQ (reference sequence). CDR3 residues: CASSSWQRETQYF. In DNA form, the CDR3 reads TGTGCCAGCAGCTCGTGGCAGAGAGAGACCCAGTACTTC.

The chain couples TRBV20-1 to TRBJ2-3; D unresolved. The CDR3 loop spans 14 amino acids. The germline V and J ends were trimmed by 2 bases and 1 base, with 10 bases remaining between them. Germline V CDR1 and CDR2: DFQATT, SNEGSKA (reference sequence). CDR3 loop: CSARPVERTDTQYF. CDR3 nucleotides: TGCAGTGCTAGACCAGTGGAACGCACAGATACGCAGTATTTT.

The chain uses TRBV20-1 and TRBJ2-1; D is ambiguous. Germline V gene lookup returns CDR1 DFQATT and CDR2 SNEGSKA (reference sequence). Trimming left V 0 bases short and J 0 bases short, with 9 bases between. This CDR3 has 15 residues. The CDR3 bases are TGCAGTGCTAGAGATGCTGGAAGCTCCTACAATGAGCAGTTCTTC. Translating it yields CSARDAGSSYNEQFF.

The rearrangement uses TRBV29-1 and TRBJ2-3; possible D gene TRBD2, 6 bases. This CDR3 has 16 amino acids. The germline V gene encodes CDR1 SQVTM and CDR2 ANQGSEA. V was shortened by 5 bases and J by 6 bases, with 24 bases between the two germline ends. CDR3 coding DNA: TGCAGCGTTTACCCCCACGGACCTCCGCGGGACGATACGCAGTATTTT. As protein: CSVYPHGPPRDDTQYF.

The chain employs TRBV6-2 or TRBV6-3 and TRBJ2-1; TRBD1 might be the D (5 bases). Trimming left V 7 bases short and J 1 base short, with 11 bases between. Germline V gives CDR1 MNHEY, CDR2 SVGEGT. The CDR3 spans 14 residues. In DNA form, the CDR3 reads TGTGCCAGCACCCCTTCAGGGTCCTACAATGAGCAGTTCTTC. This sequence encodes CASTPSGSYNEQFF.

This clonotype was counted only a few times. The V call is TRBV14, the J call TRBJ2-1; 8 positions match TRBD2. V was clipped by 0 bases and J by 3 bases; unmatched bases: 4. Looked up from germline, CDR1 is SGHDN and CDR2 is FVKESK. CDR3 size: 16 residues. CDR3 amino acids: CASSQDSGTIYNEQFF. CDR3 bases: TGTGCCAGCAGCCAAGATAGCGGGACTATCTACAATGAGCAGTTCTTC.

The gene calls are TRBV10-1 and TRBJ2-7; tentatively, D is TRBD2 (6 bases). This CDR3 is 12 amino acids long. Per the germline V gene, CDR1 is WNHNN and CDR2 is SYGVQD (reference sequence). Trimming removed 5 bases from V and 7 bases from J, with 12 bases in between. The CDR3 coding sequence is TGCGCCAGCAGTAGCGGGTTAATGGAGCAGTACTTC. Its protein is CASSSGLMEQYF.

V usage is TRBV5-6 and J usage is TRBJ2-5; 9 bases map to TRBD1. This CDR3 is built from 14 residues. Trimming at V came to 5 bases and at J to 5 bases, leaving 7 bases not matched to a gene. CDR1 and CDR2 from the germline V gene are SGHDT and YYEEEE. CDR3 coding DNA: TGTGCCAGCAGAGCACAGGGGGCCTCGGAGACCCAGTACTTC. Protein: CASRAQGASETQYF.

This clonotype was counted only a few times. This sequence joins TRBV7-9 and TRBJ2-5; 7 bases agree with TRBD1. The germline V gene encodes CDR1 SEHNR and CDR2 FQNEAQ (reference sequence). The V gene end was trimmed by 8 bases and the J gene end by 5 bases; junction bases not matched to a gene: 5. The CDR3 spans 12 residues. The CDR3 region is CASSDRVETQYF. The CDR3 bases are TGTGCCAGCTCCGACAGGGTCGAGACCCAGTACTTC.

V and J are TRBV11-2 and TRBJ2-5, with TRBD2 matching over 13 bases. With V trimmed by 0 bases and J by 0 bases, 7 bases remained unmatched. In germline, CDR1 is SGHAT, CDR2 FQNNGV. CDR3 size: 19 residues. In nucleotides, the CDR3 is TGTGCCAGCAGCTTAGACGGAGGGACTAGCGGGACAAACCAAGAGACCCAGTACTTC. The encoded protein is CASSLDGGTSGTNQETQYF.

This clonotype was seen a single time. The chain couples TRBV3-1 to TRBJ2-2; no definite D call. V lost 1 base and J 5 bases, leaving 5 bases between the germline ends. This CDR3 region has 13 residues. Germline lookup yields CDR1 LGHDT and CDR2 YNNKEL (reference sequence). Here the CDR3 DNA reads TGTGCCAGCAGCCAAGTTCTGACCGGGGAGCTGTTTTTT. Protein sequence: CASSQVLTGELFF. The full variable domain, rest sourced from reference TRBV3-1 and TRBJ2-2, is DTAVSQTPKYLVTQMGNDKSIKCEQNLGHDTMYWYKQDSKKFLKIMFSYNNKELIINETVPNRFSPKSPDKAHLNLHINSLELGDSAVYFCASSQVLTGELFFGEGSRLTVL.

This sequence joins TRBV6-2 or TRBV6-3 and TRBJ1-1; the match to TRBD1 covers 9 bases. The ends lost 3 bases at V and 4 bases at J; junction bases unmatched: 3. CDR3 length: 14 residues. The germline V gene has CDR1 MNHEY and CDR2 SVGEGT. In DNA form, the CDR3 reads TGTGCCAGCAGTTATTGGACAGGGGCCACTGAAGCTTTCTTT. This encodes CASSYWTGATEAFF.